A single sample is the source of the 18 T cell receptor beta chains below, sequenced in a study of CD4 T cells in relation to SARS-CoV-2 and coronaviruses. Unexposed donor CD4+ T cells date from about 2010-2019, before the COVID-19 pandemic. Isolation of CD4+ T cells took place after roughly nine days in culture. Their target antigens are unknown. TCRdb's table, derived via immunoSEQ multiplex PCR, lists solely in-frame clones and lacks some. Of roughly 30,000 clones in the sample, 70% to 85% are singletons; the top ten hold roughly 14%. The sequenced sample was CD4+ T cells from PBMCs, cultured in vitro. The receptors here all came from a human donor in good health.

The J gene is TRBJ2-7, the V gene TRBV29-1; D may be TRBD2 (6 bases). This CDR3 spans 15 amino acids. CDR1 SQVTM and CDR2 ANQGSEA come from the germline V gene. V lost 0 bases and J 5 bases, leaving 17 bases between the germline ends. CDR3 residues: CSVEEGGVRTNEQYF. CDR3 bases: TGCAGCGTTGAAGAGGGTGGGGTTCGGACTAACGAGCAGTACTTC.

The V and J genes are TRBV7-2 and TRBJ2-7; no clear D gene. The CDR3 spans 13 residues. Trimming removed 5 bases at V and 5 bases at J, with 13 bases between. CDR1 is SGHTA, CDR2 FQGNSA, per germline. The CDR3 region has the DNA TGTGCCAGCAGCCAATCCCGACGGGACGAGCAGTACTTC. It yields the protein CASSQSRRDEQYF.

The genes are TRBV12-3 or TRBV12-4 and TRBJ2-5; no clear D gene. This CDR3 has 12 amino acids. V gave up 8 bases and J gave up 5 bases, with 12 bases separating them. CDR3 DNA: TGTGCCAGCGCGCTCTCGAGGGAGACCCAGTACTTC. It yields the protein CASALSRETQYF.

The chain has TRBV12-5 and TRBJ1-3; TRBD1 might be the D (6 bases). Germline CDR1 and CDR2: LGHNT and FRNRAP. V was pared by 5 bases and J by 3 bases, with 11 bases between. The CDR3 covers 14 residues. The CDR3 DNA sequence: TGTGCTAGTGGTCCCAGGGGAAGTGGAAACACCATATATTTT. Protein product: CASGPRGSGNTIYF.

This clone was detected only a few times. The V call is TRBV3-1 (or the pseudogene TRBV3-2), the J call TRBJ2-4; 9 positions match TRBD2. The V and J ends lost 4 bases and 3 bases, in that order; junction bases with no gene match: 4. Germline V CDR1 and CDR2: LGHDT, YNNKEL (reference sequence). CDR3 length: 15 amino acids. The CDR3 nucleotides are TGTGCCAGCAGCCCGGGACTAGCTGACAAAAACATTCAGTACTTC. It is translated as CASSPGLADKNIQYF.

This chain joins TRBV6-2 or TRBV6-3 and TRBJ2-1, with 8 bases identical to TRBD1. This CDR3 is 17 amino acids long. From germline, CDR1 is MNHEY and CDR2 SVGEGT. The V and J ends lost 2 bases and 2 bases, in that order; junction bases with no gene match: 8. CDR3 residues: CASSYQQGAWAYNEQFF. The CDR3 DNA reads as TGTGCCAGCAGTTACCAGCAGGGGGCGTGGGCCTACAATGAGCAGTTCTTC.

The rearrangement joins TRBV18 to TRBJ1-5, with 7 bases identical to TRBD1. The germline V gene encodes CDR1 KGHSH and CDR2 LQKENI. CDR3 length equals 15 residues. V was pared by 4 bases and J by 3 bases, with 6 bases of the junction left unmatched. The CDR3 here is CASSLGQAINQPQHF. DNA of the CDR3: TGTGCCAGCTCACTAGGACAGGCAATCAATCAGCCCCAGCATTTT.

This clone was observed once. The gene calls are TRBV2 and TRBJ2-2, with TRBD2 matching 12 bases. With 6 bases clipped from V and 6 bases from J, the junction kept 11 bases outside the gene matches. The germline V gene has CDR1 SNHLY and CDR2 FYNNEI. This CDR3 is built from 17 residues. This CDR3 is CASSLTSGGLAAGELFF. In nucleotides, the CDR3 is TGTGCCAGCAGCCTGACTAGCGGGGGCCTTGCTGCCGGGGAGCTGTTTTTT.

This clone was counted once. The V call is TRBV7-2, the J call TRBJ2-1, with D perhaps assigned TRBD1 or TRBD2 (6 bases each). Germline V gives CDR1 SGHTA, CDR2 FQGNSA. This CDR3 has 16 amino acids. Trimming removed 4 bases at V and 6 bases at J, with 19 bases between. The CDR3 DNA follows: TGTGCCAGCAGCTACACCTCTGCCGGGGGCGGCAATGAGCAGTTCTTC. It codes for CASSYTSAGGGNEQFF. The complete variable domain, with remaining parts taken from reference TRBV7-2 and TRBJ2-1, reads GAGVSQSPSNKVTEKGKDVELRCDPISGHTALYWYRQSLGQGLEFLIYFQGNSAPDKSGLPSDRFSAERTGGSVSTLTIQRTQQEDSAVYLCASSYTSAGGGNEQFFGPGTRLTVL.

The sample holds a few counts of this clone. The V call is TRBV30, the J call TRBJ2-2, with TRBD1 identical over 10 bases. In germline, CDR1 is GTSNPN, CDR2 SVGIG (reference sequence). This CDR3 comprises 16 residues. V shed 5 bases and J 4 bases; nucleotides not matched to a gene: 10. CDR3 sequence reads: CAWGIGTGVSTGELFF. The CDR3 nucleotides read TGTGCCTGGGGGATTGGGACAGGGGTCAGCACCGGGGAGCTGTTTTTT.

This clone was seen once. The chain is built from TRBV9 and TRBJ1-1; tentative D call: TRBD1 (6 bases). V was clipped by 4 bases and J by 3 bases, with 10 bases between them. The CDR3 runs 13 residues. Germline loops: CDR1 SGDLS, CDR2 YYNGEE. The CDR3 protein is CASSPRGDTEAFF. The CDR3 nucleotides read TGTGCCAGCAGCCCGAGGGGGGACACTGAAGCTTTCTTT.

This chain joins TRBV5-6 and TRBJ2-7; 12 nucleotides align to TRBD2. The CDR3 runs to 15 residues. CDR1 and CDR2 (germline): SGHDT, YYEEEE. Unmatched junction bases numbered 7, after V lost 4 bases and J lost 5 bases. The CDR3 sequence: CASSNRLAGAHEQYF. CDR3 nucleotides: TGTGCCAGCAGCAACCGACTAGCGGGAGCCCACGAGCAGTACTTC.

The chain recombines TRBV2 with TRBJ2-7, with D unclear. Germline CDR1 SNHLY, CDR2 FYNNEI. The CDR3 covers 14 residues. The V end was cut by 2 bases, the J end by 0 bases, with 8 bases between. The CDR3 protein is CASSENRSSYEQYF. In nucleotides, the CDR3 is TGTGCCAGCAGTGAAAATCGGAGCTCCTACGAGCAGTACTTC.

CDR3: CASTPGGPDTQYF. In DNA, the CDR3 is TGTGCCAGCACCCCGGGTGGGCCAGATACGCAGTATTTT. The V call is TRBV12-3 or TRBV12-4, the J call TRBJ2-3; D is undetermined. The CDR3 has 13 residues. Trimming stripped 7 bases from V and 4 bases from J, with 12 bases between.

This rearrangement joins TRBV7-2 to TRBJ2-3; 9 bases map to TRBD2. The V segment lost 1 base and the J segment 4 bases; nucleotides outside the gene matches: 6. CDR1 is SGHTA and CDR2 is FQGNSA in the germline V gene. The CDR3 is 16 residues long. The CDR3 sequence is CASSLEVSSGADTQYF. DNA of the CDR3: TGTGCCAGCAGCTTAGAGGTTTCTAGCGGGGCAGATACGCAGTATTTT.

CDR3 residues: CAIRPTSGRSHEQFF. The CDR3 nucleotides read TGTGCCATCAGACCGACTAGCGGGAGGTCCCATGAGCAGTTCTTC. The J gene is TRBJ2-1, the V gene TRBV10-3; 13 nucleotides line up with TRBD2. Germline trimming cut 6 bases from V and 8 bases from J; bases unmatched to any gene: 7. Per the germline V gene, CDR1 is ENHRY and CDR2 is SYGVKD. This CDR3 contains 15 residues.

The chain employs TRBV7-2 and TRBJ2-3, with 9 bases fitting TRBD2. V was clipped by 3 bases and J by 3 bases; unmatched bases: 1. Germline CDR1 is SGHTA and CDR2 is FQGNSA. This CDR3 comprises 14 residues. The CDR3 loop is CASSFAGGTDTQYF. The CDR3 DNA is TGTGCCAGCAGCTTCGCGGGGGGGACAGATACGCAGTATTTT.

The rearrangement links TRBV7-2 to TRBJ2-6, with 7 positions matching TRBD1. CDR3 length: 18 residues. Trimming took 0 bases from V and 0 from J; bases not matched to a gene: 5. Germline V gene sequence: CDR1 SGHTA, CDR2 FQGNSA. The chain's CDR3 is CASSLATGALSGANVLTF. As DNA, the CDR3 is TGTGCCAGCAGCTTAGCTACAGGGGCCCTCTCTGGGGCCAACGTCCTGACTTTC.